The 31 T cell receptor beta chains reported below all come from one sample, sequenced in a study of CD8+ T cells in alopecia areata. Following extraction, RNA underwent reverse transcription to cDNA, which served as the sequencing template. TCRdb's copy holds only in-frame clones and misses some; the assay was immunoSEQ multiplex PCR. The sample includes more than 110,000 clones, about 56% of them seen just once. Treatment specified: oral pan-JAK inhibitor, 5-10 mg twice daily. Sample: CD8+ T cells sorted from blood, taken at week 4, from a patient treated with tofacitinib. Receptors originate from a human donor with alopecia areata.

V and J are TRBV15 and TRBJ2-1, with a weak D call TRBD1 (6 bases). CDR3 length: 15 amino acids. Germline CDR1 reads LNHNV; CDR2 reads YYDKDF (reference sequence). Trimming cost V 0 bases and J 4 bases, with 10 bases left between them. The CDR3 loop reads CATSRDRGVYNEQFF. The CDR3 nucleotides are TGTGCCACCAGCAGAGACAGGGGCGTATACAATGAGCAGTTCTTC.

The rearrangement links TRBV11-2 to TRBJ2-7, with D perhaps TRBD1 (6 bases). The CDR3 is 14 amino acids. Germline values: CDR1 SGHAT, CDR2 FQNNGV. The V gene lost 3 bases and the J gene lost 3 bases, with 12 bases spanning the gap. The CDR3 loop reads CASSLSGAVYEQYF. CDR3 nucleotide sequence: TGTGCCAGCAGCTTGTCAGGGGCGGTCTACGAGCAGTACTTC.

CDR3 sequence: CASSLGGSWYEQYF. The CDR3 coding sequence is TGTGCCAGCAGCTTGGGTGGTTCTTGGTACGAGCAGTACTTC. This chain links TRBV5-6 with TRBJ2-7; D is unresolved. Trimming shortened V by 0 bases and J by 4 bases, and 11 bases separated the two germline ends. Germline assignment: CDR1 SGHDT and CDR2 YYEEEE. The CDR3 runs 14 residues.

V is TRBV4-1 and J is TRBJ1-5; 7 bases line up with TRBD1. The trim removed 3 bases at V and 7 bases at J, leaving 12 bases unmatched. Germline V gene lookup returns CDR1 MGHRA and CDR2 YSYEKL. This CDR3 contains 16 residues. The CDR3: CASSQRETGTLQPQHF. The CDR3, as DNA: TGCGCCAGCAGCCAGAGGGAGACAGGGACCCTCCAGCCCCAGCATTTT.

The chain couples TRBV7-9 to TRBJ1-4, with D possibly matching TRBD1 (5 bases). This CDR3 is 15 amino acids long. Germline assignment: CDR1 SEHNR and CDR2 FQNEAQ (reference sequence). V was pared by 5 bases and J by 8 bases, with 18 bases between. The CDR3 region is CASSRSRGAIEKLFF. The CDR3 DNA is TGTGCCAGCAGCCGATCTAGGGGCGCTATCGAAAAACTGTTTTTT.

This clone was counted between two and nine times. The chain is built from TRBV5-1 and TRBJ1-5, with TRBD1 as a possible D gene (5 bases). The V gene lost 6 bases and the J gene lost 9 bases, with 13 bases spanning the gap. Germline-derived CDR1 and CDR2 are SGHRS and YFSETQ. The CDR3 has 12 residues. CDR3 DNA sequence: TGCGCCAGCAAAGGGGCGGCAGGGCCCCAGCATTTT. Amino acid sequence: CASKGAAGPQHF.

Details on this clone: The junction departs from germline at one end; a sequencing error may be responsible. The chain uses TRBV9 and TRBJ1-6; D is ambiguous. The CDR3 is 12 amino acids. Per germline, CDR1 SGDLS and CDR2 YYNGEE. This chain's CDR3 is CASSDGEVPLFF. The DNA of the CDR3 is TGTGCCAGCAGCGACGGGGAGGTCCCGTTGTTTTTT. The variable domain in full, with the rest retrieved from reference TRBV9 and TRBJ1-6, is DSGVTQTPKHLITATGQRVTLRCSPRSGDLSVYWYQQSLDQGLQFLIQYYNGEERAKGNILERFSAQQFPDLHSELNLSSLELGDSALYFCASSDGEVPLFFGNGTRLTVT.

J is TRBJ1-2 and V is TRBV25-1; D ambiguous. V was pared by 3 bases and J by 3 bases, with 14 bases between. The CDR3 runs to 15 residues. From germline, CDR1 is MGHDK and CDR2 SYGVNS. DNA of the CDR3: TGTGCCAGCAGTGATTCGGGATGGGAGGACTATGGCTACACCTTC. This encodes CASSDSGWEDYGYTF.

This clone was observed a single time. The chain carries TRBV29-1 and TRBJ2-5, with D tentatively TRBD1 (6 bases). CDR3 length: 14 residues. V lost 0 bases and J 0 bases, leaving 8 bases between the germline ends. Per the germline V gene, CDR1 is SQVTM and CDR2 is ANQGSEA. The CDR3 coding sequence is TGCAGCGTTGAAGAACGACAGGACCAAGAGACCCAGTACTTC. It is translated as CSVEERQDQETQYF.

This clone was recorded once. The V gene is TRBV29-1, the J gene TRBJ1-1; 8 positions agree with TRBD1. V lost 6 bases to trimming and J lost 1 base; unmatched junction nucleotides: 4. The CDR3 runs to 13 residues. The germline CDR1 and CDR2 sequences are SQVTM and ANQGSEA. The DNA for the CDR3 is TGCAGCGTGGAGGGACAGGAGAACACTGAAGCTTTCTTT. Amino acid sequence: CSVEGQENTEAFF.

V usage is TRBV7-2 and J usage is TRBJ1-3; no clear D. The V end was cut by 1 base, the J end by 10 bases, with 17 bases between. The CDR3 covers 15 residues. Germline V gene data show CDR1 as SGHTA and CDR2 as FQGNSA. The CDR3 coding sequence is TGTGCCAGCAGCTTAGGCCATATGCTCCGAGATACCATATATTTT. The encoded protein is CASSLGHMLRDTIYF.

The chain couples TRBV7-9 to TRBJ2-1, with 12 nucleotides matching TRBD2. Trimming removed 5 bases from V and 7 bases from J; junction bases left unmatched: 6. This CDR3 has 15 amino acids. Per germline, CDR1 SEHNR and CDR2 FQNEAQ (reference sequence). CDR3 region: CASSASSGGANEQFF. CDR3 nucleotide sequence: TGTGCCAGCAGCGCCTCTAGCGGGGGGGCGAATGAGCAGTTCTTC.

Only one count was recorded for this clone. The chain carries TRBV7-9 and TRBJ2-7, with D hard to call. The V end lost 6 bases, the J end lost 2 bases, and 5 bases lay between the germline ends. The CDR3 is 11 residues long. Germline V gene sequence: CDR1 SEHNR, CDR2 FQNEAQ (reference sequence). CDR3 sequence reads: CASSSAYEQYF. The CDR3 nucleotides are TGTGCCAGCAGTTCCGCCTACGAGCAGTACTTC.

To note about this clone: This CDR3 is also generated by other DNA sequences in the sample. V gene TRBV27 combines with J gene TRBJ2-1; weak D call: TRBD1 (6 bases). V lost 5 bases and J 7 bases, leaving 9 bases between the germline ends. The CDR3 totals 12 residues. CDR1 is MNHEY, CDR2 SMNVEV, per germline (reference sequence). This CDR3 is CASSLRGNEQFF. CDR3 bases: TGTGCCAGCAGTCTCAGGGGTAATGAGCAGTTCTTC.

This clone has only one observation. V gene TRBV30 combines with J gene TRBJ1-4; D is possibly TRBD1 (6 bases). Germline CDR1 GTSNPN, CDR2 SVGIG (reference sequence). The CDR3 covers 13 residues. V gave up 4 bases and J gave up 5 bases, with 11 bases separating them. CDR3 protein: CAWTGARNEKLFF. DNA of the CDR3: TGTGCCTGGACAGGGGCCCGGAATGAAAAACTGTTTTTT.

The chain uses TRBV29-1 and TRBJ2-5; D unresolved. Germline V gene data show CDR1 as SQVTM and CDR2 as ANQGSEA. The CDR3 runs to 11 residues. V shed 7 bases and J shed 4 bases, with 10 bases lying between them. CDR3 residues: CSASRLETQYF. CDR3 coding DNA: TGCAGCGCGAGCAGATTAGAGACCCAGTACTTC.

The rearrangement joins TRBV13 to TRBJ2-3; no clear D gene. The V gene's germline CDR1 is PRHDT and CDR2 FYEKMQ (reference sequence). Trimming took off 1 base at V and 6 bases at J, with 2 bases between the two ends. The CDR3 consists of 11 residues. The CDR3: CASSLADTQYF. CDR3 nucleotides: TGTGCCAGCAGCTTAGCCGATACGCAGTATTTT.

The chain couples TRBV9 to TRBJ1-2; D perhaps matches TRBD1 (5 bases). This CDR3 has 13 residues. Germline V gene lookup returns CDR1 SGDLS and CDR2 YYNGEE. V was cut by 4 bases and J by 4 bases, with 11 bases left in between. In nucleotides, the CDR3 is TGTGCCAGCAGCATACCAGGGATCTATGGCTACACCTTC. Protein: CASSIPGIYGYTF.

The V call is TRBV9, the J call TRBJ1-2; no clear D gene. The CDR3 runs to 14 residues. From germline, CDR1 is SGDLS and CDR2 YYNGEE. V lost 0 bases and J lost 4, with 10 bases in between. CDR3 DNA sequence: TGTGCCAGCAGCGTAGGACCAGAAAGCTATGGCTACACCTTC. Its translation: CASSVGPESYGYTF.

This clone was seen a few times. This chain uses TRBV10-3 with TRBJ2-6; TRBD1 agrees at 8 bases. The CDR3 has 16 residues. Germline V CDR1 and CDR2: ENHRY, SYGVKD. The J segment lost 11 bases and the V segment lost 0 bases, leaving 9 bases of the junction unmatched. The CDR3 sequence: CAISESSGQGEDVLTF. CDR3 nucleotides: TGTGCCATCAGTGAGTCGAGTGGACAGGGAGAAGACGTCCTGACTTTC.

The chain couples TRBV29-1 to TRBJ2-1, with TRBD1 matching over 8 bases. Germline V gene data show CDR1 as SQVTM and CDR2 as ANQGSEA. The junction had 20 bases not matched to a gene; V was cut back by 1 base and J by 9 bases. This CDR3 has 18 amino acids. CDR3: CSVEGHTTVTGEYGEQFF. CDR3 DNA sequence: TGCAGCGTTGAAGGCCATACGACCGTGACAGGGGAGTATGGTGAGCAGTTCTTC.

The rearrangement joins TRBV30 to TRBJ2-2; a weak D match, TRBD2 (7 bases). This CDR3 spans 15 amino acids. V lost 3 bases and J lost 1, with 12 bases in between. Germline values: CDR1 GTSNPN, CDR2 SVGIG (reference sequence). The CDR3 here is CAWRGGDMNTGELFF. CDR3 sequence (DNA): TGTGCCTGGAGGGGGGGGGACATGAACACCGGGGAGCTGTTTTTT.

This clone has a handful of counts. This rearrangement joins TRBV7-9 to TRBJ1-1; D perhaps matches TRBD1 (6 bases). Germline V gene sequence: CDR1 SEHNR, CDR2 FQNEAQ (reference sequence). The length of the CDR3 is 12 residues. The V end lost 6 bases, the J end lost 4 bases, and 9 bases lay between the germline ends. The CDR3 loop reads CASRNRATEAFF. DNA for the CDR3: TGTGCCAGCAGGAACAGGGCCACTGAAGCTTTCTTT.

The J gene is TRBJ1-6, the V gene TRBV30, with 12 bases aligning to TRBD1. The CDR3 is 14 amino acids. The V gene end was trimmed by 2 bases and the J gene end by 11 bases; junction bases not matched to a gene: 4. CDR1 GTSNPN and CDR2 SVGIG come from the germline V gene (reference sequence). The CDR3: CAWSTGTGGPPLHF. The CDR3 nucleotides read TGTGCCTGGAGTACCGGGACAGGGGGCCCACCCCTCCACTTT.

The chain joins TRBV30 to TRBJ2-7; D is undetermined. The V end lost 1 base, the J end lost 6 bases, and 13 bases lay between the germline ends. This CDR3 is 13 amino acids long. The germline CDR1 and CDR2 sequences are GTSNPN and SVGIG (reference sequence). The CDR3 DNA reads TGTGCCTGGAGTGCGGACCTCTCGGGCGAGCAGTACTTC. Translation gives CAWSADLSGEQYF.

This sequence joins TRBV11-2 and TRBJ2-2; no clear D gene. V shed 5 bases and J shed 5 bases, with 9 bases lying between them. The CDR3 covers 13 residues. Germline-derived CDR1 and CDR2 are SGHAT and FQNNGV. The CDR3 reads CASSKIRTGELFF. CDR3 nucleotides: TGTGCCAGCAGCAAAATTAGAACCGGGGAGCTGTTTTTT.

V gene TRBV9 combines with J gene TRBJ1-2, with 10 bases matching TRBD1. Trimming at V came to 0 bases and at J to 6 bases, leaving 8 bases not matched to a gene. This CDR3 has 16 amino acids. Germline-derived CDR1 and CDR2 are SGDLS and YYNGEE. The CDR3 is CASSVDPGQGQDGYTF. CDR3 nucleotide sequence: TGTGCCAGCAGCGTAGATCCGGGACAGGGGCAGGATGGCTACACCTTC.

The CDR3 coding sequence is TGTGCCAGCAGTTCCCCGAGGGACGCGAACACTGAAGCTTTCTTT. Its protein is CASSSPRDANTEAFF. The gene calls are TRBV7-9 and TRBJ1-1, with a possible D match to TRBD1 (5 bases). CDR1 and CDR2 (germline): SEHNR, FQNEAQ (reference sequence). The CDR3 is made up of 15 amino acids. Deletions cut 6 bases from V and 1 base from J, with 15 bases between.

V is TRBV5-1 and J is TRBJ2-7; D not certain. The CDR3 contains 14 residues. Germline V CDR1 and CDR2: SGHRS, YFSETQ. V was cut by 2 bases and J by 6 bases, with 15 bases left in between. In nucleotides, the CDR3 is TGCGCCAGCAGCTTTGCCGACAACTTAGGCGAGCAGTACTTC. It is translated as CASSFADNLGEQYF.

The V gene is TRBV30, the J gene TRBJ2-6; D call uncertain. The CDR3 extends over 16 amino acids. Trimming cost V 1 base and J 1 base, with 11 bases left between them. From germline, CDR1 is GTSNPN and CDR2 SVGIG (reference sequence). The DNA of the CDR3 is TGTGCCTGGAGTGGGGTAGGGCTTTCTGGGGCCAACGTCCTGACTTTC. Translation: CAWSGVGLSGANVLTF.

This clone was recorded a few times. The chain couples TRBV5-1 to TRBJ1-2; 9 bases agree with TRBD1. The CDR3 has 15 residues. The V and J ends lost 4 bases and 2 bases, in that order; junction bases with no gene match: 6. CDR1 and CDR2 from the germline V gene are SGHRS and YFSETQ. The DNA for the CDR3 is TGCGCCAGCAGCCTGGGACAGGGCGACAACTATGGCTACACCTTC. It specifies CASSLGQGDNYGYTF.